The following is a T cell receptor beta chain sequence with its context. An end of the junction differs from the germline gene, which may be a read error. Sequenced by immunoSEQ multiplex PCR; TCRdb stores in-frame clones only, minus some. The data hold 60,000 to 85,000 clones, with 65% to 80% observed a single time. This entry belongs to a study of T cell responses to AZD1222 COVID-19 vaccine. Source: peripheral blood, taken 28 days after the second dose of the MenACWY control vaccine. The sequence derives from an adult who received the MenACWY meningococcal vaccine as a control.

The CDR3 region is CATSGEYNTGELFF. The CDR3 DNA is TGTGCCACCAGCGGAGAATACAACACCGGGGAGCTGTTTTTT. The chain links TRBV15 to TRBJ2-2; no clear D gene. CDR1 LNHNV and CDR2 YYDKDF come from the germline V gene (reference sequence). CDR3 size: 14 residues.